This record looks at one T cell receptor (beta chain) sequence and its context. Naive CD8 cells were CD45RO-negative, positively selected for CCR7, excluding terminally differentiated effector memory CD45RA+ cells. CDR1 and CDR2 from the germline V gene are MNHEY and SMNVEV (reference sequence). The CDR3 has 15 residues. Trimming shortened V by 5 bases and J by 2 bases, and 13 bases separated the two germline ends. This sample was taken from a study of shared clonotypes between healthy human individuals. The assay was immunoSEQ multiplex PCR, and TCRdb's table has in-frame clones only and misses some. The data show about 680,000 clones, approximately 90% seen once.

The V gene is TRBV27, the J gene TRBJ2-1; tentatively, D is TRBD2 (6 bases). Sample: naive CD8+ T cells sorted from blood. This receptor was taken from a man between 25 and 39 years old in good health. The CDR3 here is CASSTASDAYNEQFF. The DNA for the CDR3 is TGTGCCAGCAGTACGGCTAGCGACGCCTACAATGAGCAGTTCTTC.